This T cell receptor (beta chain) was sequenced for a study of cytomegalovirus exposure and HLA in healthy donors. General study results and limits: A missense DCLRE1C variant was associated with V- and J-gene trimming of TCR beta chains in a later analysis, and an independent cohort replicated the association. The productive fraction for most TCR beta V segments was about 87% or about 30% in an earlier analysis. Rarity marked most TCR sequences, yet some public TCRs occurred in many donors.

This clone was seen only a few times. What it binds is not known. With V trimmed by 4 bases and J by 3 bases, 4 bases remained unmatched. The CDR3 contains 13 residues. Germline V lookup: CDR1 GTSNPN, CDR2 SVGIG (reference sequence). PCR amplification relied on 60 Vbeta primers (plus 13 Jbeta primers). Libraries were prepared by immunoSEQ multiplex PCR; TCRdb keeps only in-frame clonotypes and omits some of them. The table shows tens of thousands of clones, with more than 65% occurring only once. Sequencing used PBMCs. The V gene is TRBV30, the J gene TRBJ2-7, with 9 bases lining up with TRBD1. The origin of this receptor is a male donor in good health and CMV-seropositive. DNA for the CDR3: TGTGCCTGGAAACGACAGGGGGGCTACGAGCAGTACTTC. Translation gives CAWKRQGGYEQYF. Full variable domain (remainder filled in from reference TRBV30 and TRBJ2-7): SQTIHQWPATLVQPVGSPLSLECTVEGTSNPNLYWYRQAAGRGLQLLFYSVGIGQISSEVPQNLSASRPQDRQFILSSKKLLLSDSGFYLCAWKRQGGYEQYFGPGTRLTVT.